The sequence of this T cell receptor (beta chain) was determined in a study of OX40 agonist ivuxolimab in advanced cancers. Study observations and caveats: Some patients who did not respond also had low normalized T-cell clonal expansion.

CDR3 length: 14 residues. V lost 0 bases and J 5 bases, leaving 11 bases between the germline ends. The germline CDR1 and CDR2 sequences are SGDLS and YYNGEE. The method was immunoSEQ multiplex PCR; TCRdb's version includes in-frame clones alone and lacks a portion of them. The profile covers about 81,000 clones, with 88% appearing a single time and approximately 0.47% taken by the ten largest. As regards this clone: The antigen remains unidentified.

The sequenced sample was CD4+ or CD8+ T cells sorted from blood, obtained in a trial of the OX40 agonist ivuxolimab. This TCR derives from an adult with an advanced solid tumor such as melanoma, head and neck, liver or kidney cancer. This rearrangement joins TRBV9 to TRBJ2-5; the D gene could be TRBD1 or TRBD2 (6 bases each). The DNA for the CDR3 is TGTGCCAGCAGCGTAGGCAGGGGAGGTGAGACCCAGTACTTC. Residues: CASSVGRGGETQYF. The complete variable domain, with remaining parts taken from reference TRBV9 and TRBJ2-5, reads DSGVTQTPKHLITATGQRVTLRCSPRSGDLSVYWYQQSLDQGLQFLIQYYNGEERAKGNILERFSAQQFPDLHSELNLSSLELGDSALYFCASSVGRGGETQYFGPGTRLLVL.